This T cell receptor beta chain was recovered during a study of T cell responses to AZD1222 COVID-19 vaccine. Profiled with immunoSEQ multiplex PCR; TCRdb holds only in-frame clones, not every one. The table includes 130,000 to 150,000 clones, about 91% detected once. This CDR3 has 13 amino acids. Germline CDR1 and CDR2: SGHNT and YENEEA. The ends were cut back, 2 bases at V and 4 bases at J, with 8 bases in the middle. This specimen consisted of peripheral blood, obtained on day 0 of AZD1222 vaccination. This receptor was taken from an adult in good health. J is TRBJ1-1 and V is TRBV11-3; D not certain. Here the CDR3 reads CASSLNILTEAFF. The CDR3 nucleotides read TGTGCCAGCAGCTTAAACATTCTCACTGAAGCTTTCTTT.